This entry describes one T cell receptor beta chain. Its specific antigen is unknown. No qualities accompany the bases; no much larger clone lies one base away. Library preparation was by 5' RACE. Sequenced on a NextSeq 500. In the TCR library protocol, unique molecular identifiers were attached to individual cDNA molecules to correct for PCR bias and sequencing error. Both TCR alpha and beta chains were sequenced, and tight co-correlation was observed between alpha and beta sequence abundances in each sample. Under the source paper's analysis protocol: Decombinator V4 was used to annotate TCR sequences for V gene, J gene and CDR3. TCRs were defined as expanded if a significant change between any two time points was detected under a Poisson model with p below 0.0001. TCR abundances were normalised to the total number of TCRs sequenced in each sample and reported as counts per million. MAIT TCRs were defined by TRAV1-2 paired with TRAJ12, TRAJ20 or TRAJ33, and iNKT TCRs by TRAV10 paired with TRAJ18. VDJdb, accessed 1 November 2021, was searched for CMV, EBV and SARS-CoV-2 annotated TCRs, excluding TCRs annotated for multiple antigens. TCRdb took the public reads, trimmed them with fastp at Q25, ran MiXCR for clone calling and kept in-frame beta chains. Each CDR3 protein gets just one entry, which takes the most common genes and DNA from the rows behind it. The authors' filters were not applied to this entry. The table for this sample lists 65,000 to 75,000 distinct CDR3 sequences; roughly 4.5% of them were counted only once. In total, the top ten clones hold roughly 3.9% of the sample.

Including the terminal cysteine and phenylalanine, the CDR3 comprises 14 residues. The CDR3 DNA has 42 bases and is translated from base 1. The junction carries 9 bases between V and J, which are trimmed by 1 base and 8 bases respectively. The germline V gene yields SNHLY for CDR1 and FYNNEI for CDR2. These data come from a study of early T cells in non-severe SARS-CoV-2 infection (TCRdb year 2021). In the study overall: TCR sequencing used bulk RNA from unsorted whole blood, so alpha and beta chains could not be paired.

What the research found in general, with its limitations: VDJdb matching was skewed toward anti-spike CD8 responses, so virus-specific expansions were likely underestimated and private and CD4 specificities were missed.

Set within a cohort of healthcare workers in London, UK, this nested case-control study involved weekly PCR testing of nasopharyngeal swabs along with blood sampling. Healthcare workers were recruited between 23 and 31 March 2020, during the week of the UK lockdown, and were followed weekly for up to about 15 weeks. Specimen: whole blood, collected at baseline. The V gene is TRBV2 and the J gene is TRBJ1-6; the D gene is possibly TRBD1, with 5 bases matching. The source of this sequence is an adult who was a healthcare worker with PCR-confirmed SARS-CoV-2 infection or an uninfected control (not recorded which). The donor label of this sample is uncertain. This receptor carries the CDR3 CASSEGRGDSPLHF. The sequence in DNA is TGTGCCAGCAGTGAAGGTAGAGGGGATTCACCCCTCCACTTT.